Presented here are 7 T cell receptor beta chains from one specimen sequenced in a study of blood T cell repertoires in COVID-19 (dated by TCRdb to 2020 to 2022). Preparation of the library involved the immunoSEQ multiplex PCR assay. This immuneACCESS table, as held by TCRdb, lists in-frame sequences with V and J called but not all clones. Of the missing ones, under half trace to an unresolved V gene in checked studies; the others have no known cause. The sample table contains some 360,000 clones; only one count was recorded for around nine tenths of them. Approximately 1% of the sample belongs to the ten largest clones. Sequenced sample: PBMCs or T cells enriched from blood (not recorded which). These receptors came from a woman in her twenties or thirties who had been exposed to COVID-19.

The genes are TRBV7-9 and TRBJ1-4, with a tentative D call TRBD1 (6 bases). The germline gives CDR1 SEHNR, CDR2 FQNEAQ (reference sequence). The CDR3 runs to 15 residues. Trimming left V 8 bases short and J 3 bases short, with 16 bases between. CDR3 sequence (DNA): TGTGCCAGCCAGTTTACGACAGGATCTAATGAAAAACTGTTTTTT. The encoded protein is CASQFTTGSNEKLFF.

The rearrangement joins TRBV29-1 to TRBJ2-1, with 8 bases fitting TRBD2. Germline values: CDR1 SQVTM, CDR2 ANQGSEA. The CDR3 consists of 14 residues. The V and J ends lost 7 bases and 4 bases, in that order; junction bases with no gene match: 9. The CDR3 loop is CSGDGRAGYNEQFF. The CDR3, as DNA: TGCAGCGGGGACGGGAGGGCCGGGTACAATGAGCAGTTCTTC.

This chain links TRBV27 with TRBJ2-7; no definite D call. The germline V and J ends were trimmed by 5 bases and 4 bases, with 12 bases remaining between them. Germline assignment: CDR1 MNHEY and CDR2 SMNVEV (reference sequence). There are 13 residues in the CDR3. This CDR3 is CASSPRVKYEQYF. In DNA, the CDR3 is TGTGCCAGCAGTCCGAGAGTGAAATACGAGCAGTACTTC.

The CDR3: CASRSAVTDTQYF. CDR3 nucleotides: TGTGCCAGCAGGTCCGCGGTGACAGATACGCAGTATTTT. This chain links TRBV28 with TRBJ2-3; D is unresolved. CDR1 is MDHEN, CDR2 SYDVKM, per germline. CDR3 length: 13 residues. The ends were cut back, 6 bases at V and 3 bases at J, with 10 bases in the middle.

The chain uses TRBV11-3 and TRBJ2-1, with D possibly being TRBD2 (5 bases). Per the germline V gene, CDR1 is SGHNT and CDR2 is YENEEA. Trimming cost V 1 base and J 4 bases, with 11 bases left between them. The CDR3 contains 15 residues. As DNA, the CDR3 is TGTGCCAGCAGCTTAGTGGCTAGCCGGTACAATGAGCAGTTCTTC. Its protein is CASSLVASRYNEQFF. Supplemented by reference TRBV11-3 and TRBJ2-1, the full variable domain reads EAGVVQSPRYKIIEKKQPVAFWCNPISGHNTLYWYLQNLGQGPELLIRYENEEAVDDSQLPKDRFSAERLKGVDSTLKIQPAELGDSAVYLCASSLVASRYNEQFFGPGTRLTVL.

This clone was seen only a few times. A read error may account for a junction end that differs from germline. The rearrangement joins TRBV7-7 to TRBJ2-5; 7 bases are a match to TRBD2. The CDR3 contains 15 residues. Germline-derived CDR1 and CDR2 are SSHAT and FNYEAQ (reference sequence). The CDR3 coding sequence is TGTGCTAGCAGCTTAGGGTGGGGGGGGCAAGAGACCCAGTACTTC. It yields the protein CASSLGWGGQETQYF.

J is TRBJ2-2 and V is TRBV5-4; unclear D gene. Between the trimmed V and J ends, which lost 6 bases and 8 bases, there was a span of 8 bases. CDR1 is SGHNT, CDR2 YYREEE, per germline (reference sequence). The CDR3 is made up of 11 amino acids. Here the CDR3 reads CASILEGELFF. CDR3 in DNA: TGTGCCAGCATCCTGGAGGGGGAGCTGTTTTTT.